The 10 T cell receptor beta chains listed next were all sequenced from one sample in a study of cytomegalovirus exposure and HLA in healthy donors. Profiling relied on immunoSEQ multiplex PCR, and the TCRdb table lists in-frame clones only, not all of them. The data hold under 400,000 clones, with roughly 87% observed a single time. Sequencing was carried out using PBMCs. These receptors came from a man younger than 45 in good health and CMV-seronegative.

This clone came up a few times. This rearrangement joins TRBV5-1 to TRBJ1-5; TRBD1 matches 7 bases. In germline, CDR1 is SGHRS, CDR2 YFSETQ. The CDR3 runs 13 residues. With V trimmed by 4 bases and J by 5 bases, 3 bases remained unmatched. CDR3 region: CASSTTGDQPQHF. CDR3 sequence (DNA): TGCGCCAGCAGCACCACAGGGGATCAGCCCCAGCATTTT.

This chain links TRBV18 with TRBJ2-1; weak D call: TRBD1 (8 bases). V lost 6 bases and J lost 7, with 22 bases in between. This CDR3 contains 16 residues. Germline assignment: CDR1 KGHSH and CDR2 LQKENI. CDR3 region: CASSREQGGTLNEQFF. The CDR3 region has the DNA TGTGCCAGCTCGCGAGAACAGGGGGGGACCTTAAATGAGCAGTTCTTC.

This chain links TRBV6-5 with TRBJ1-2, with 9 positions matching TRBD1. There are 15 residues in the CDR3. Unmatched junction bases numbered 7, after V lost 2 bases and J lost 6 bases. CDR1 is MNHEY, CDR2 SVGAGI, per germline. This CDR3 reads CASSYAGQGSHGYTF. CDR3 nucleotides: TGTGCCAGCAGTTACGCGGGACAGGGCTCCCATGGCTACACCTTC.

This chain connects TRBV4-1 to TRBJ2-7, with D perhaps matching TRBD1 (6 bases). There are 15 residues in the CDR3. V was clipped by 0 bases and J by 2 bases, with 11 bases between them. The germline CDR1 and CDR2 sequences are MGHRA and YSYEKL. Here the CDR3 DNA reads TGCGCCAGCAGCCAAGAAACAGGGCCGACCTACGAGCAGTACTTC. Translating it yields CASSQETGPTYEQYF.

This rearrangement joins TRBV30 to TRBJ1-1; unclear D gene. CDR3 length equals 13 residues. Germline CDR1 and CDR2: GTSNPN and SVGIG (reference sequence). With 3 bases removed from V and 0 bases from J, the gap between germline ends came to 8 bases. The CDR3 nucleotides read TGTGCCTGGAGGAGGCAGCTGAACACTGAAGCTTTCTTT. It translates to CAWRRQLNTEAFF.

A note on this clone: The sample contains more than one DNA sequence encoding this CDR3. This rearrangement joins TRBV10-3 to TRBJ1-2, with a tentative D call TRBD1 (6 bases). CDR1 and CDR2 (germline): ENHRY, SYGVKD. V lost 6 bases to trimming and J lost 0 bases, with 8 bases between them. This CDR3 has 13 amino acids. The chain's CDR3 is CAIRGAANYGYTF. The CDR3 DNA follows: TGTGCCATCAGGGGGGCGGCTAACTATGGCTACACCTTC.

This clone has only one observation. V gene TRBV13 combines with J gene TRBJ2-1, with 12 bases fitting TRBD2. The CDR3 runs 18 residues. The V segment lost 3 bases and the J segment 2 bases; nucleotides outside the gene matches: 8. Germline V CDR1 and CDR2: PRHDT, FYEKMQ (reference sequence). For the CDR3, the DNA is TGTGCCAGCAGCTTTGCTAGCGGGGGGGCGGGGCCCTACAATGAGCAGTTCTTC. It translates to CASSFASGGAGPYNEQFF.

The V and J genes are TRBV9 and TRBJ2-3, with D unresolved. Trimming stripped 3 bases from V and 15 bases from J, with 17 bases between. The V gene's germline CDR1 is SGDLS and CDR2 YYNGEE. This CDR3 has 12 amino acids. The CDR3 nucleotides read TGTGCCAGCAGCGCCTCCCCACCGAGGTCATATTTT. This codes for CASSASPPRSYF.

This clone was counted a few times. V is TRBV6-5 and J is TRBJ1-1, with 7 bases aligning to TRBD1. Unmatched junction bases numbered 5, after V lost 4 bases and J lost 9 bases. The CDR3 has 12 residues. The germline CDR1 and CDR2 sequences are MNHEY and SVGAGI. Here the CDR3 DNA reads TGTGCCAGCAGTTCCACTAGGGGGCAAGCTTTCTTT. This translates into CASSSTRGQAFF.

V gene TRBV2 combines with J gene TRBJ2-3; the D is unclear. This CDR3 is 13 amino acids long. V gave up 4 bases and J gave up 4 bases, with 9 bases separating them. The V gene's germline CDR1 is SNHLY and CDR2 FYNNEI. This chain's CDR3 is CASSAQDADTQYF. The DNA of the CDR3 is TGTGCCAGCAGTGCCCAGGATGCAGATACGCAGTATTTT.